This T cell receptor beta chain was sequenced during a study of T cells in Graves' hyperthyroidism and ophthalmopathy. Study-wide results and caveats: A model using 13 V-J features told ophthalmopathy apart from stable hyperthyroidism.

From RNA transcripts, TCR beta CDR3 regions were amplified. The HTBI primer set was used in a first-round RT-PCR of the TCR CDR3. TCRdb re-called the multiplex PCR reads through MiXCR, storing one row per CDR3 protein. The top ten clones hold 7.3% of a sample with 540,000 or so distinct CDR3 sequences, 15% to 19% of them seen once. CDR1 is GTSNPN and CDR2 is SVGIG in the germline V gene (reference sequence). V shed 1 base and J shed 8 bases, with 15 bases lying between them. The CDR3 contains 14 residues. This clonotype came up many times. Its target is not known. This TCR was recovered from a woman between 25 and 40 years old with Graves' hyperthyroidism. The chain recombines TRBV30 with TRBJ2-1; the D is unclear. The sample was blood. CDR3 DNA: TGTGCCTGGAGTGGCCCACCCGAGCTCGATGAGCAGTTCTTC. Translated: CAWSGPPELDEQFF. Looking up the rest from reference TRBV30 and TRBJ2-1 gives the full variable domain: SQTIHQWPATLVQPVGSPLSLECTVEGTSNPNLYWYRQAAGRGLQLLFYSVGIGQISSEVPQNLSASRPQDRQFILSSKKLLLSDSGFYLCAWSGPPELDEQFFGPGTRLTVL.